This entry lists 26 T cell receptor beta chains sequenced from one sample in a study of blood T cell repertoires in COVID-19. Sequencing used immunoSEQ multiplex PCR; TCRdb keeps in-frame clones, though not all of them. This sample carries about 250,000 clones, approximately 85% of them seen once, and the ten largest clones take 9.1%. The sequenced sample consisted of PBMCs or T cells enriched from blood (not recorded which). These receptors were obtained from a woman in her fifties or sixties with acute COVID-19.

The chain carries TRBV28 and TRBJ1-5; D gene ambiguous. The germline V and J ends were trimmed by 3 bases and 5 bases, with 8 bases remaining between them. This CDR3 has 13 residues. CDR1 MDHEN and CDR2 SYDVKM come from the germline V gene. The CDR3 here is CASSLAVYQPQHF. CDR3 in DNA: TGTGCCAGCAGTTTGGCAGTTTATCAGCCCCAGCATTTT.

The CDR3 DNA follows: TGTGCCAGCAGTCCCCGGGACAGGTTGGGGGAGACCCAGTACTTC. This encodes CASSPRDRLGETQYF. The chain couples TRBV27 to TRBJ2-5; TRBD1 matches 8 bases. Trimming cost V 5 bases and J 5 bases; bases outside gene matches: 10. The germline V gene encodes CDR1 MNHEY and CDR2 SMNVEV (reference sequence). The CDR3 consists of 15 residues.

The V and J genes are TRBV10-1 and TRBJ1-1; the D gene is possibly TRBD1 (6 bases). Trimming shortened V by 4 bases and J by 6 bases, and 12 bases separated the two germline ends. Germline V gene lookup returns CDR1 WNHNN and CDR2 SYGVQD (reference sequence). This CDR3 spans 13 amino acids. The CDR3 spells CASSGRKGAEAFF. Written as DNA, the CDR3 is TGCGCCAGCAGTGGGAGGAAGGGGGCTGAAGCTTTCTTT.

This clone has at least ten counts. One junction end disagrees with the germline gene, perhaps due to a read error. The chain links TRBV7-7 to TRBJ2-5; 7 bases are a match to TRBD2. The CDR3 loop spans 15 amino acids. Germline V gene lookup returns CDR1 SSHAT and CDR2 FNYEAQ (reference sequence). This chain's CDR3 is CASSSERDPQETQYF. CDR3 bases: TGTGCTAGCAGCTCGGAGCGGGACCCACAAGAGACCCAGTACTTC.

This chain links TRBV30 with TRBJ2-7; 10 bases map to TRBD1. After removal of 8 bases from V and 4 bases from J, the junction contained 8 bases not matched to a gene. The V gene's germline CDR1 is GTSNPN and CDR2 SVGIG (reference sequence). The CDR3 is 13 residues long. CDR3 bases: TGTGCCCTTAAGACAGGGGGCTTGTACGAGCAGTACTTC. Translating gives CALKTGGLYEQYF.

This clone was seen more than once but under ten times. This chain links TRBV5-1 with TRBJ1-1; D gene unclear. The V gene's germline CDR1 is SGHRS and CDR2 YFSETQ. The CDR3 runs to 15 residues. V gave up 0 bases and J gave up 1 base, with 10 bases separating them. CDR3 DNA sequence: TGCGCCAGCAGCTTGGTGGGAGGGTCGAACACTGAAGCTTTCTTT. Amino acids: CASSLVGGSNTEAFF.

This sequence joins TRBV18 and TRBJ1-2, with 7 positions matching TRBD1. Germline V gives CDR1 KGHSH, CDR2 LQKENI. The ends lost 2 bases at V and 6 bases at J; junction bases unmatched: 9. This CDR3 has 15 residues. CDR3 amino acids: CASSPSTGPADGYTF. CDR3 coding DNA: TGTGCCAGCTCACCATCGACAGGGCCCGCGGATGGCTACACCTTC.

The chain employs TRBV4-3 and TRBJ2-1; D remains unclear. Trimming cost V 2 bases and J 4 bases, with 12 bases left between them. The CDR3 spans 15 residues. Germline V gene data show CDR1 as LGHNA and CDR2 as YSLEER. DNA of the CDR3: TGCGCCAGCAGCCAAAGCCTAGATAGTTACAATGAGCAGTTCTTC. Translated: CASSQSLDSYNEQFF.

The V gene is TRBV12-5, the J gene TRBJ1-1; tentatively, D is TRBD1 (5 bases). CDR1 and CDR2 (germline): LGHNT, FRNRAP. The CDR3 totals 15 residues. Trimming left V 6 bases short and J 3 bases short, with 17 bases between. The CDR3 DNA reads TGTGCTAGTGGGCTTCAGGGAAGTCGGCACACTGAAGCTTTCTTT. Amino acid sequence: CASGLQGSRHTEAFF.

This sequence joins TRBV11-2 and TRBJ2-1, with D perhaps TRBD2 (7 bases). In germline, CDR1 is SGHAT, CDR2 FQNNGV. V shed 0 bases and J shed 7 bases, with 13 bases lying between them. CDR3 size: 15 residues. CDR3 protein: CASSLDWGGLNEQFF. In DNA, the CDR3 is TGTGCCAGCAGCTTAGATTGGGGGGGCTTAAATGAGCAGTTCTTC.

The gene calls are TRBV28 and TRBJ1-2; TRBD1 agrees at 7 bases. Per germline, CDR1 MDHEN and CDR2 SYDVKM. The trim removed 4 bases at V and 4 bases at J, leaving 6 bases unmatched. CDR3 length: 14 residues. CDR3 region: CASSSGQDLYGYTF. CDR3 nucleotide sequence: TGTGCCAGCAGTTCTGGACAGGACCTCTATGGCTACACCTTC.

The V gene is TRBV19, the J gene TRBJ1-6; D may be TRBD1 (5 bases). CDR3 size: 15 residues. CDR1 is LNHDA, CDR2 SQIVND, per germline (reference sequence). Trimming stripped 5 bases from V and 7 bases from J, with 15 bases between. The CDR3 region has the DNA TGTGCCAGTAGTCCGCGGGGCGGTGTGAATTCACCCCTCCACTTT. It yields the protein CASSPRGGVNSPLHF.

This chain connects TRBV5-5 to TRBJ1-4, with D possibly being TRBD1 (6 bases). The CDR3 covers 14 residues. Trimming removed 4 bases at V and 10 bases at J, with 17 bases between. In germline, CDR1 is SGHKS, CDR2 YYEKEE (reference sequence). The CDR3 sequence: CASSPGGAGGKLFF. CDR3 nucleotide sequence: TGTGCCAGCAGCCCGGGGGGCGCGGGGGGAAAACTGTTTTTT.

In this sample, this clone turned up once. V usage is TRBV27 and J usage is TRBJ1-4; 8 positions match TRBD1. CDR1 MNHEY and CDR2 SMNVEV come from the germline V gene (reference sequence). J lost 3 bases, V lost 4 bases, and 4 bases had no gene match. The CDR3 is 15 residues long. This CDR3 is CASSSTGGANEKLFF. The DNA of the CDR3 is TGTGCCAGCAGTTCCACAGGGGGAGCTAATGAAAAACTGTTTTTT.

This sequence joins TRBV6-5 and TRBJ2-1; 8 bases fit TRBD1. There are 14 residues in the CDR3. The germline gives CDR1 MNHEY, CDR2 SVGAGI. V trimming: 6 bases; J trimming: 7 bases; junction bases outside the gene matches: 8. CDR3 sequence: CASSLDRVVNEQFF. In DNA, the CDR3 is TGTGCCAGCAGCCTGGACAGGGTGGTGAATGAGCAGTTCTTC.

This clone was seen only once. This chain connects TRBV30 to TRBJ2-7, with D possibly being TRBD1 (6 bases). The germline V gene has CDR1 GTSNPN and CDR2 SVGIG (reference sequence). The CDR3 sequence is 12 residues long. V dropped 2 bases and J dropped 6 bases, with 11 bases sitting between them. CDR3 in amino acids: CAWSTTGLEQYF. Here the CDR3 DNA reads TGTGCCTGGAGTACAACAGGGCTCGAGCAGTACTTC. The full variable domain, with the rest looked up from reference TRBV30 and TRBJ2-7, is SQTIHQWPATLVQPVGSPLSLECTVEGTSNPNLYWYRQAAGRGLQLLFYSVGIGQISSEVPQNLSASRPQDRQFILSSKKLLLSDSGFYLCAWSTTGLEQYFGPGTRLTVT.

This chain joins TRBV7-6 and TRBJ1-3; 7 bases line up with TRBD1. Unmatched junction bases numbered 2, after V lost 1 base and J lost 2 bases. Looked up from germline, CDR1 is SGHVS and CDR2 is FNYEAQ. CDR3 length equals 15 residues. The CDR3, as DNA: TGTGCCAGCAGCTTAGAGGACAGGCCTGGAAACACCATATATTTT. Protein product: CASSLEDRPGNTIYF.

The gene calls are TRBV6-1 and TRBJ1-3, with D maybe TRBD1 (5 bases). The ends were cut back, 2 bases at V and 2 bases at J, with 10 bases in the middle. The CDR3 length is 15 residues. Germline lookup yields CDR1 MNHNS and CDR2 SASEGT. This chain's CDR3 is CASSESSGAGNTIYF. DNA for the CDR3: TGTGCCAGCAGTGAAAGCTCGGGGGCTGGAAACACCATATATTTT.

This chain links TRBV6-6 with TRBJ1-1; D not certain. This CDR3 has 16 residues. Trimming cost V 2 bases and J 3 bases, with 16 bases left between them. Germline loops: CDR1 MNHNY, CDR2 SVGAGI (reference sequence). The CDR3 DNA sequence: TGTGCCAGCAGTTACGGGCGGAGCAGGCGGGACACTGAAGCTTTCTTT. Its protein is CASSYGRSRRDTEAFF.

This rearrangement joins TRBV18 to TRBJ1-5; D is possibly TRBD1 (5 bases). The CDR3 length is 16 residues. V was pared by 2 bases and J by 3 bases, with 14 bases between. Germline CDR1 and CDR2: KGHSH and LQKENI. The CDR3 DNA reads as TGTGCCAGCTCACCAGAAGGAGGGGTCCCCAATCAGCCCCAGCATTTT. Translating gives CASSPEGGVPNQPQHF.

The V gene is TRBV5-1, the J gene TRBJ1-1; no firm D call. Between the trimmed V and J ends, which lost 0 bases and 4 bases, there was a span of 10 bases. CDR3 length: 14 residues. Germline lookup yields CDR1 SGHRS and CDR2 YFSETQ. The CDR3 nucleotides read TGCGCCAGCAGCTTGGTTCAGGAAAGCACTGAAGCTTTCTTT. Its protein product is CASSLVQESTEAFF.

V and J are TRBV29-1 and TRBJ2-5; a weak D match, TRBD1 (5 bases). CDR1 is SQVTM and CDR2 is ANQGSEA in the germline V gene. Trimming shortened V by 2 bases and J by 4 bases, and 11 bases separated the two germline ends. This CDR3 has 13 residues. The CDR3 loop reads CSVEYPGAETQYF. In DNA form, the CDR3 reads TGCAGCGTTGAATATCCTGGGGCAGAGACCCAGTACTTC.

The chain joins TRBV29-1 to TRBJ1-1; D unresolved. The length of the CDR3 is 10 residues. Trimming left V 5 bases short and J 7 bases short, with 8 bases between. The V gene's germline CDR1 is SQVTM and CDR2 ANQGSEA. The CDR3 spells CSVTENEAFF. DNA of the CDR3: TGCAGCGTTACTGAGAATGAAGCTTTCTTT.

This chain joins TRBV15 and TRBJ2-7; 10 bases agree with TRBD1. Losses at the gene ends were 6 bases for V and 6 bases for J; bases not matched to a gene: 5. The CDR3 sequence is 13 residues long. The germline gives CDR1 LNHNV, CDR2 YYDKDF (reference sequence). The CDR3 nucleotides are TGTGCCACCAGGGGGGACAGGGGATCCGAGCAGTACTTC. This encodes CATRGDRGSEQYF.

The CDR3 DNA reads TGTGCCTGGAGTGTCCAGGGAGGAGATACGCAGTATTTT. Protein: CAWSVQGGDTQYF. This chain connects TRBV30 to TRBJ2-3; tentatively, D is TRBD2 (6 bases). The CDR3 runs to 13 residues. CDR1 is GTSNPN, CDR2 SVGIG, per germline (reference sequence). V lost 0 bases and J 5 bases, leaving 9 bases between the germline ends.

V and J are TRBV6-5 and TRBJ2-5; 9 bases are shared with TRBD2. V dropped 2 bases and J dropped 5; count of bases not matched to a gene: 6. Germline V gene sequence: CDR1 MNHEY, CDR2 SVGAGI. The CDR3 runs 15 residues. The CDR3 region has the DNA TGTGCCAGCAGTTACATAGCGGGGGACTTTGAGACCCAGTACTTC. Translation: CASSYIAGDFETQYF.